The clone carrying this T cell receptor beta chain came up many times. Its specificity is unknown. V shed 0 bases and J 1 base; nucleotides not matched to a gene: 2. Germline CDR1 reads MGHRA; CDR2 reads YSYEKL. The CDR3 has 16 amino acids. This sample is drawn from a study of identical twins. Each donor was a healthy Caucasian. TCRdb reprocessed the 5' RACE reads via MiXCR and lists one record per CDR3 protein. The table lists some 260,000 distinct CDR3 sequences, around 15% of them singletons. Study observations and caveats: Analyses of zero insertions could be partly confounded by invariant MAIT and iNKT cells. Insertions ran lower in abundant cord blood beta clonotypes, though not in memory repertoires.

This receptor was identified in a woman under 30 in good health. Sequenced material: memory (CD45RO+) T cells sorted from blood. The rearrangement links TRBV4-1 to TRBJ1-5; 8 bases are a match to TRBD1. The CDR3 loop reads CASSQEYRGSNQPQHF. CDR3 DNA sequence: TGCGCCAGCAGCCAAGAATACAGGGGGAGCAATCAGCCCCAGCATTTT.